Included here is one TCR beta chain sequence, with context. Its specificity is not known. Germline CDR1 reads SGHRS; CDR2 reads YFSETQ. The CDR3 is 13 amino acids. Trimming cost V 5 bases and J 3 bases; bases outside gene matches: 3. These data are taken from a study of T cell responses to AZD1222 COVID-19 vaccine. Data came from immunoSEQ multiplex PCR; TCRdb stores just in-frame clones and leaves some out. The table has around 110,000 clones, about 90% seen once. Study findings and constraints: The sample set comprised mostly white British donors with more females, and clonal diversity was possibly underestimated. There were vaccine-associated CD4 TCRs across spike, dominant at 160-218 and 743-854.

This chain uses TRBV5-1 with TRBJ2-3; 7 positions agree with TRBD1. The sequence was collected from an adult in good health. Sequenced material: peripheral blood, taken on day 0 of AZD1222 vaccination. The CDR3 bases are TGCGCCAGCAGGGGGACAGATACAGATACGCAGTATTTT. Protein: CASRGTDTDTQYF. Full variable domain (rest looked up from reference TRBV5-1 and TRBJ2-3): KAGVTQTPRYLIKTRGQQVTLSCSPISGHRSVSWYQQTPGQGLQFLFEYFSETQRNKGNFPGRFSGRQFSNSRSEMNVSTLELGDSALYLCASRGTDTDTQYFGPGTRLTVL.